Listed below are T cell receptor beta chains from one sample, sequenced in a study of Ad26.COV2.S vaccination and SARS-CoV-2 variants. Assay used: immunoSEQ multiplex PCR; TCRdb lists only in-frame clones, some missing. This sample has about 320,000 clones, with 70% to 90% found just once. Sequences were derived from peripheral blood, sampled in a trial of Ad26.COV2.S vaccine versus placebo. The receptors come from a person aged 18-65 years who received the Ad26.COV2.S COVID-19 vaccine or a placebo. Each CDR3 is given with its conserved first and last residue. Each record gives: J gene, V gene, clone size, CDR3 protein. Clone sizes are given selectively: once, few, many, or a class where the clone is expanded.

>TRBJ2-7|TRBV11-3|once
CASSRDEASYEQYF
>TRBJ1-3|TRBV11-3|-
CASSLYVTGQGNTIYF
>TRBJ2-7|TRBV2|once
CASTMLGTGNEQYF
>TRBJ2-7|TRBV28|-
CASTSAAYEQYF
>TRBJ1-1|TRBV28|-
CASSLGMGGTEAFF
>TRBJ1-2|TRBV21-1|-
CASKAVRGYTF
>TRBJ2-3|TRBV7-9|-
CASSPGRTLADTQYF
>TRBJ2-2|TRBV27|once
CASSLRQGATGELFF
>TRBJ1-1|TRBV3-1/TRBV3-2|-
CASSQVFNTEAFF
>TRBJ1-5|TRBV6-5|-
CASSRGGNQPQHF
>TRBJ2-2|TRBV7-9|-
CASSAIRDTGELFF
>TRBJ2-2|TRBV13|-
CASGPAGGVSTGELFF
>TRBJ2-4|TRBV3-1/TRBV3-2|-
CASSPRGESNIQYF
>TRBJ2-7|TRBV28|-
CASSLKALWDSYEQYF
>TRBJ1-1|TRBV25-1|-
CASSPSRGMNTEAFF
>TRBJ1-2|TRBV2|-
CASNPWQGVDGYTF
>TRBJ2-7|TRBV19|-
CASSNFYEQYF
>TRBJ1-6|TRBV9|-
CASSVDPWGSPLHF
>TRBJ1-3|TRBV28|-
CASTPGDSGNTIYF
>TRBJ1-1|TRBV6-2/TRBV6-3|-
CASSLKMNTEAFF
>TRBJ2-1|TRBV14|-
CASSQEHYNEQFF
>TRBJ1-1|TRBV5-1|-
CASSPRADTEAFF
>TRBJ2-7|TRBV28|-
CASSETQGLNEQYF
>TRBJ2-7|TRBV5-5|-
CASSLGTDFYEQYF
>TRBJ1-6|TRBV3-1/TRBV3-2|-
CASSQVRSPLHF
>TRBJ2-2|TRBV7-9|-
CASSLLDRPGELFF
>TRBJ2-1|TRBV5-1|-
CASSLQGSTSEQFF
>TRBJ1-2|TRBV5-4|-
CASSLAPGTGYGYTF
>TRBJ1-2|TRBV3-1/TRBV3-2|-
CASSQDSGTQAHGYTF
>TRBJ1-6|TRBV6-4|-
CASSEGQGANSPLHF
>TRBJ1-1|TRBV6-5|once
CASSRNPFTEAFF
>TRBJ2-7|TRBV5-1|-
CASSTTGLRSYKQYF
>TRBJ1-6|TRBV19|once
CASSPPGQGFGSYNSPLHF
>TRBJ2-3|TRBV7-2|once
CASSLSLDSSTDTQYF
>TRBJ1-1|TRBV6-2/TRBV6-3|-
CASSYSFGGTEAFF
>TRBJ1-6|TRBV18|-
CASSHRDRASYNSPLHF
>TRBJ2-2|TRBV4-2|once
CASRTSGVASNTGELFF